A selection of T cell receptor beta chains follows, all from one sample in a study of CD8 T cells in Susac syndrome. TCRdb independently ran MiXCR on the immunoSEQ multiplex PCR reads; one entry per CDR3 protein. The table shows about 90,000 distinct CDR3 sequences, with 80% to 95% occurring only once. Source material: CD8+ T cells from PBMCs. All receptors come from a human donor in good health. Both conserved end residues are part of each CDR3. The order of the fields is D gene, J gene, clone size, V gene, CDR3 DNA, CDR3 protein. D genes are given only for firm matches. Clone size is not always given. Where it is, it says once, few, many or a class for expanded clones.

TRBD2	TRBJ2-5	-	TRBV4-1	TGCGCCAGCAGCCAAGGGGAGCGGGGGGCCCTTAAAGAGACCCAGTACTTC	CASSQGERGALKETQYF
-	TRBJ2-5	-	TRBV15	TGTGCCACCAGCAGTAGTCCCTGGATGGGGGAGACCCAGTACTTC	CATSSSPWMGETQYF
-	TRBJ2-5	-	TRBV5-1	TGCGCCAGCAGCTCCTGGACGGCACTCCAAGAGACCCAGTACTTC	CASSSWTALQETQYF
-	TRBJ1-5	once	TRBV2	TGTGCCAGCAGCCGCGACCCCCGTGAAGGCAATCAGCCCCAGCATTTT	CASSRDPREGNQPQHF
TRBD1	TRBJ1-5	-	TRBV27	TGTGCCAGCAGTTTGGGGACAGGGGGCCGCAATCAGCCCCAGCATTTT	CASSLGTGGRNQPQHF
TRBD1	TRBJ2-4	-	TRBV10-2	TGCGCCAGCAGCGACCGGACAGGAGCCAAAAACATTCAGTACTTC	CASSDRTGAKNIQYF
-	TRBJ2-7	-	TRBV20-1	TGCAGTGCCCCCGGACAGATCGAGCAGTACTTC	CSAPGQIEQYF
TRBD1	TRBJ1-6	few	TRBV11-2	TGTGCCAGTAGAAATCCGGGACAGGGGAATTCACCCCTCCACTTT	CASRNPGQGNSPLHF
-	TRBJ2-5	-	TRBV7-8	TGTGCCAGCAGCTTAGAAGGGGATTGGGAGACCCAGTACTTC	CASSLEGDWETQYF
-	TRBJ1-5	once	TRBV2	TGTGCCAGCAGTGACTGGACAGACAATCAGCCCCAGCATTTT	CASSDWTDNQPQHF
-	TRBJ2-7	-	TRBV12-3/TRBV12-4	TGTGCCAGCAGTCACAGGGGGGGATACGAGCAGTACTTC	CASSHRGGYEQYF
TRBD1	TRBJ2-5	-	TRBV27	TGTGCCAGCAGTTTCGAGGGACAGTTAGAGACCCAGTACTTC	CASSFEGQLETQYF
TRBD2	TRBJ2-4	-	TRBV27	TGTGCCAGCAGTTCGGCCGGGACTAGCGGGAACATTCAGTACTTC	CASSSAGTSGNIQYF
TRBD2	TRBJ2-7	-	TRBV20-1	TGCAGTGCTAGAGCCCTAGCGGGGCCCTCCTACGAGCAGTACTTC	CSARALAGPSYEQYF
TRBD1	TRBJ2-7	-	TRBV7-9	TGTGCCAGCAGCCGACAGGGAGTCGACTACGAGCAGTACTTC	CASSRQGVDYEQYF
-	TRBJ2-6	-	TRBV2	TGTGCCAGCAGTGGTTCAGCCTCTGGGGCCAACGTCCTGACTTTC	CASSGSASGANVLTF
TRBD1	TRBJ2-1	-	TRBV27	TGTGCCAGCAACCCTATAGGGACAGACTACAATGAGCAGTTCTTC	CASNPIGTDYNEQFF
-	TRBJ1-1	-	TRBV6-2/TRBV6-3	TGTGCCAGCGAGGGAGTCGAGGTGAACACTGAAGCTTTCTTT	CASEGVEVNTEAFF
TRBD1	TRBJ2-2	-	TRBV29-1	TGCAGCGTTGAAGATGCCGGACAGGGGGGAGGCACCGGGGAGCTGTTTTTT	CSVEDAGQGGGTGELFF
-	TRBJ2-7	-	TRBV25-1	TGTGCCAGCAGTGAATATAACGAAGGGACCGACTACGAGCAGTACTTC	CASSEYNEGTDYEQYF
TRBD2	TRBJ2-5	-	TRBV3-1	TGTGCCAGCAGCCAAGATTCCGCCACTAGCGGGGAAGAGACCCAGTACTTC	CASSQDSATSGEETQYF
TRBD2	TRBJ2-2	-	TRBV9	TGTGCCAGCAGCTCCCGGACTAGCGGGATGAACACCGGGGAGCTGTTTTTT	CASSSRTSGMNTGELFF
-	TRBJ1-1	-	TRBV3-1	TGTGCCAGCAGCCAAGCGGTAGAAACTGAAGCTTTCTTT	CASSQAVETEAFF
-	TRBJ2-7	-	TRBV15	TGTGCCACCAGCAGAGATGGTGGACCCCAGAGGCCCTACGAGCAGTACTTC	CATSRDGGPQRPYEQYF
TRBD1	TRBJ1-2	-	TRBV14	TGTGCCAGCAGCCAAATGATGGGACAGGCCCTCTCCACCTTC	CASSQMMGQALSTF
TRBD1	TRBJ1-1	-	TRBV4-1	TGCGCCAGCAGCCAACGACAGGGGGGGGGTGAAGCTTTCTTT	CASSQRQGGGEAFF
TRBD2	TRBJ2-7	-	TRBV12-3/TRBV12-4	TGTGCCAGCAGGGGGGGGAGTTACTACGAGCAGTACTTC	CASRGGSYYEQYF
-	TRBJ2-4	-	TRBV9	TGTGCCAGCAGCTACGGGTCAGAAAAGAACATTCAGTACTTC	CASSYGSEKNIQYF
TRBD2	TRBJ2-7	-	TRBV13	TGTGCCAGCAGACGGGGGGAAAACTACGAGCAGTACTTC	CASRRGENYEQYF
-	TRBJ1-1	-	TRBV7-9	TGTGCCAGCAGCTTAGAAGTGAACACTGAAGCTTTCTTT	CASSLEVNTEAFF
TRBD2	TRBJ2-5	-	TRBV2	TGTGCCGGAAGCGGGTTAGCGGGGGGGCGAAAAGAGACCCAGTACTTC	CAGSGLAGGRKETQYF
TRBD2	TRBJ2-5	-	TRBV13	TGTGCCAGCAGCTACCGACTAGCGGGGGGCTCTCCGCAAGAGACCCAGTACTTC	CASSYRLAGGSPQETQYF
TRBD2	TRBJ2-3	once	TRBV12-3/TRBV12-4	TGTGCCAGCAGCCCCCTGGGGACTACCACAGATACGCAGTATTTT	CASSPLGTTTDTQYF
TRBD1	TRBJ2-7	-	TRBV13	TGTGCCAGCAGCCATTGGGACAGCTCCTACGAGCAGTACTTC	CASSHWDSSYEQYF
-	TRBJ2-7	-	TRBV9	TGTGCCAGCAGCGGGGGACTGCATTCCTACGAGCAGTACTTC	CASSGGLHSYEQYF
TRBD1	TRBJ1-6	once	TRBV10-3	TGTGCCATCAGTGAGATGACAGGGGCCCGAAGTAATTCACCCCTCCACTTT	CAISEMTGARSNSPLHF
TRBD2	TRBJ2-7	-	TRBV7-6	TGTGCCAGCAGCCCGGGGGGGGACGAGCAGTACTTC	CASSPGGDEQYF
-	TRBJ2-5	-	TRBV9	TGTGCCAGCAGCGTAGGGGCGACAGCCGAGGAGACCCAGTACTTC	CASSVGATAEETQYF